Here is one T cell receptor beta chain with its context. This clonotype turned up a few times. This clone's antigen is unknown. Per-base quality was not reported, and no clone a single base away is much larger than it. The data were taken from a study of type 1 regulatory T cells (dated by TCRdb to about 2021). In the study overall: The study characterized an in vitro protocol that generated a Tr1-enriched, alloantigen-specific CD4 T cell product named T-allo10. Patients with hematological malignancies who were receiving allogeneic hematopoietic stem cell transplantation were the group in which T-allo10 was being clinically evaluated.

Paper-wide results and their limitations: Compared with non-Tr1 cells, Tr1 cells had a TCR repertoire that was more restricted, a finding the study read as clonal expansion induced by alloantigen.

The sequencer listed for this sample is Illumina MiSeq. TCRdb reprocessing: public reads trimmed at Q25 with fastp, clones called with MiXCR, in-frame beta chains kept. Every entry covers one CDR3 protein and lists the most common genes and DNA from its rows. Present in this sample are 65,000 to 80,000 distinct CDR3 sequences, around 21% of which were seen just once. The top ten clonotypes cover more than 6.5% of the sample. From its cysteine to its phenylalanine, the CDR3 spans 15 amino acids. Of all the DNA, just the CDR3 is kept, 45 bases in frame from base 1. The germline V gene (reference sequence) supplies CDR1 DFQATT and CDR2 SNEGSKA. V is cut by 2 bases and J by 0 bases, and the space between the germline ends is 14 bases.

The chain is encoded by TRBV20-1 joined to TRBJ2-7; no D gene call is confident. The receptor was isolated from a human donor in good health. Material for sequencing was cultured type 1 regulatory T (Tr1) cells, either the whole culture or a sorted fraction (not recorded which). The sample's cell subset or site label, decoded: type 1 regulatory T cells sorted from the T-allo10 product. CDR3 region: CSARLQSAPSYEQYF. The DNA is as follows: TGCAGTGCTAGACTTCAGTCAGCCCCCTCCTACGAGCAGTACTTC.